Below are 23 T cell receptor beta chains sequenced from a single sample in a study of monozygotic twins with inflammatory bowel disease. TCRdb reprocessed the 5' RACE reads and stores each CDR3 protein as one record, lacking DNA. The sample shows 400,000 or so distinct CDR3 sequences, and about 2.4% sits with its ten largest clones. Sequencing was carried out using blood. The origin of the receptors is a human donor with ulcerative colitis or Crohn's disease, or a healthy co-twin of an affected twin (not recorded which).

The chain carries TRBV5-6 and TRBJ1-1. Germline V CDR1 and CDR2: SGHDT, YYEEEE. The CDR3 sequence is 15 residues long. This CDR3 reads CASSRRAYVNTEAFF. Looking up the rest from reference TRBV5-6 and TRBJ1-1 gives the full variable domain: DAGVTQSPTHLIKTRGQQVTLRCSPKSGHDTVSWYQQALGQGPQFIFQYYEEEERQRGNFPDRFSGHQFPNYSSELNVNALLLGDSALYLCASSRRAYVNTEAFFGQGTRLTVV.

V gene TRBV4-3 combines with J gene TRBJ1-4. Germline V lookup: CDR1 LGHNA, CDR2 YSLEER. The CDR3 totals 18 residues. CDR3 region: CASSQERAGIATNEKLFF.

The chain carries TRBV7-2 and TRBJ1-1. The CDR3 is made up of 13 amino acids. Per germline, CDR1 SGHTA and CDR2 FQGNSA. The CDR3 spells CASSLLMDTEAFF. Variable domain in full (rest from reference TRBV7-2 and TRBJ1-1): GAGVSQSPSNKVTEKGKDVELRCDPISGHTALYWYRQSLGQGLEFLIYFQGNSAPDKSGLPSDRFSAERTGGSVSTLTIQRTQQEDSAVYLCASSLLMDTEAFFGQGTRLTVV.

The V call is TRBV7-9, the J call TRBJ1-2; the TCRdb D gene call, TRBD1, has no DNA to confirm it. CDR1 SEHNR and CDR2 FQNEAQ come from the germline V gene (reference sequence). This CDR3 contains 16 residues. The CDR3 loop is CASSNPGTRGDYGYTF.

This chain links TRBV7-2 with TRBJ2-1; TCRdb calls TRBD1, which cannot be checked without DNA. This CDR3 is 14 amino acids long. Germline V gives CDR1 SGHTA, CDR2 FQGNSA. The CDR3 loop reads CASSARTGESEQFF.

The chain carries TRBV10-3 and TRBJ2-5; TCRdb outputs TRBD1, but without DNA this stays unchecked. The germline V gene encodes CDR1 ENHRY and CDR2 SYGVKD. The CDR3 consists of 12 residues. CDR3 protein: CAISGTGETQYF.

The CDR3 protein is CASSPESDQYEQYF. This chain connects TRBV18 to TRBJ2-7. The germline V gene has CDR1 KGHSH and CDR2 LQKENI. The CDR3 is 14 residues long.

This CDR3 reads CASSFSGGQNIQYF. The chain has TRBV5-1 and TRBJ2-4; TCRdb returns TRBD1, unconfirmable since there is no DNA. The CDR3 has 14 amino acids. The germline V gene has CDR1 SGHRS and CDR2 YFSETQ.

The rearrangement uses TRBV6-5 and TRBJ2-1; TCRdb's D gene call, TRBD2, goes unchecked for lack of DNA. CDR3 length: 13 residues. CDR1 MNHEY and CDR2 SVGAGI come from the germline V gene. The CDR3: CASTFARGTQQFF.

This chain links TRBV5-1 with TRBJ2-2; TCRdb proposes TRBD2, but this gene call is untestable without DNA. The CDR3 extends over 16 amino acids. Per the germline V gene, CDR1 is SGHRS and CDR2 is YFSETQ. The CDR3 loop reads CASSLAPSGPTGELFF. The full variable domain, completed using reference TRBV5-1 and TRBJ2-2, is KAGVTQTPRYLIKTRGQQVTLSCSPISGHRSVSWYQQTPGQGLQFLFEYFSETQRNKGNFPGRFSGRQFSNSRSEMNVSTLELGDSALYLCASSLAPSGPTGELFFGEGSRLTVL.

This CDR3 reads CASPLRTGEVDTQYF. The chain combines TRBV4-1 with TRBJ2-3; absent DNA, TCRdb's TRBD1 call cannot be checked. Per the germline V gene, CDR1 is MGHRA and CDR2 is YSYEKL. This CDR3 is 15 amino acids long.

The J gene is TRBJ2-5, the V gene TRBV12-3 or TRBV12-4; the TCRdb D gene call, TRBD2, has no DNA to confirm it. This CDR3 is built from 14 residues. The CDR3 sequence is CASSLEGFQETQYF.

The rearrangement uses TRBV6-1 and TRBJ2-5; TCRdb lists TRBD1, though no DNA is available to test this call. Germline lookup yields CDR1 MNHNS and CDR2 SASEGT. The CDR3 spans 16 residues. CDR3 amino acids: CASSRGQGGARETQYF.

V usage is TRBV12-3 or TRBV12-4 and J usage is TRBJ2-1; TCRdb outputs TRBD2, but without DNA this stays unchecked. This CDR3 contains 15 residues. CDR3 sequence reads: CASSSTSGRRDEQFF.

The rearrangement links TRBV5-1 to TRBJ1-1; TCRdb calls TRBD1, which cannot be checked without DNA. The CDR3 is made up of 19 amino acids. Germline V gene sequence: CDR1 SGHRS, CDR2 YFSETQ. This CDR3 is CASTYRVLGMTEGDAEAFF.

The V call is TRBV20-1, the J call TRBJ2-7; TCRdb returns TRBD1, unconfirmable since there is no DNA. Germline CDR1 DFQATT, CDR2 SNEGSKA (reference sequence). The CDR3 is 13 amino acids. The CDR3: CSAQPGQVYEQYF.

The genes are TRBV6-2 or TRBV6-3 and TRBJ2-1; without DNA, the TCRdb call of TRBD1 cannot be checked. Germline CDR1 reads MNHEY; CDR2 reads SVGEGT. The CDR3 extends over 16 amino acids. This chain's CDR3 is CASSYSGGKGYNEQFF.

The V gene is TRBV24-1, the J gene TRBJ1-1. The CDR3 consists of 15 residues. Germline V gene lookup returns CDR1 KGHDR and CDR2 SFDVKD. The CDR3 reads CATSDFTGYNTEAFF.

J is TRBJ2-7 and V is TRBV18; TCRdb names TRBD1, which stays unverified in the absence of DNA. The CDR3 runs 15 residues. Germline-derived CDR1 and CDR2 are KGHSH and LQKENI. The chain's CDR3 is CASSLIRDRDREQYF. Full variable domain (rest looked up from reference TRBV18 and TRBJ2-7): NAGVMQNPRHLVRRRGQEARLRCSPMKGHSHVYWYRQLPEEGLKFMVYLQKENIIDESGMPKERFSAEFPKEGPSILRIQQVVRGDSAAYFCASSLIRDRDREQYFGPGTRLTVT.

V usage is TRBV3-1 and J usage is TRBJ2-7. The CDR3 has 11 residues. Germline V gives CDR1 LGHDT, CDR2 YNNKEL (reference sequence). CDR3 region: CASSIISEQYF.

The rearrangement links TRBV4-3 to TRBJ2-2. This CDR3 comprises 15 residues. Germline loops: CDR1 LGHNA, CDR2 YSLEER. CDR3 region: CASSQVHPNTGELFF.

The chain employs TRBV27 and TRBJ2-3; the D call from TCRdb, TRBD1, cannot be confirmed without DNA. In germline, CDR1 is MNHEY, CDR2 SMNVEV (reference sequence). This CDR3 has 11 amino acids. The CDR3 region is CARRTGPTQYF.

The genes are TRBV5-6 and TRBJ1-4; the D call of TRBD1 rests on TCRdb alone, since no DNA is present to check it. The germline gives CDR1 SGHDT, CDR2 YYEEEE. There are 17 residues in the CDR3. The CDR3 protein is CASSLAGTGPFQGRLFF.